Detailed here is one T cell receptor beta chain. What it binds is not known. V lost 6 bases and J lost 4; bases outside the gene matches: 5. The V gene's germline CDR1 is SGHDN and CDR2 FVKESK. The CDR3 totals 14 residues. The PCR contained 60 Vbeta and 13 Jbeta primers. TCRdb's copy holds only in-frame clones and misses some; the assay was immunoSEQ multiplex PCR. The sample gives around 90,000 clones, 78% of which show up once; 3% to 4% is in the top ten. This specimen comes from a study of cytomegalovirus exposure and HLA in healthy donors. General observations from the study: TCR beta sequences reportedly predicted the HLA-A and HLA-B alleles of most subjects accurately.

J is TRBJ1-2 and V is TRBV14, with 10 positions matching TRBD1. Sequenced sample: PBMCs. This sequence originates from a woman in her thirties or forties in good health and CMV-seronegative. This CDR3 is CASRETGGPYGYTF. The CDR3 nucleotides are TGTGCCAGCAGAGAGACAGGGGGCCCCTATGGCTACACCTTC.